This record looks at one TCR beta chain sequence and its context. Its antigen is not identified. TCRdb ran MiXCR on the multiplex PCR reads and lists one entry per CDR3 protein. This table holds about 230,000 distinct CDR3 sequences, about 34% found once. These data originate in a study of breast tumors, draining lymph nodes, adjacent tissues. Study observations and caveats: The lymph node origin of tumor T cells was framed as consistent with a hypothesis, not demonstrated. Data fit most tumor T cells coming from lymph node, expanding in tumor. Tumor repertoires ranked between lymph nodes and nontumor tissue in diversity, with V and J gene preferences. Luminal-like breast cancer showed significantly higher tumor–nontumor repertoire similarity than basal-like.

The V and J ends lost 8 bases and 0 bases respectively, with 15 bases between them. Germline V gene lookup returns CDR1 ENHRY and CDR2 SYGVKD. The CDR3 consists of 15 residues. Axillary draining lymph nodes of breast cancer patients supplied the node samples. The rearrangement joins TRBV10-3 to TRBJ2-3; D is ambiguous. What was sequenced was axillary lymph node tissue. The receptor was derived from a female donor with breast cancer. Some clones in this sample may be carry-over from other donors' samples. DNA for the CDR3: TGTGCCATCGGCCTCCAGGCTGTGAGCACAGATACGCAGTATTTT. Protein: CAIGLQAVSTDTQYF.